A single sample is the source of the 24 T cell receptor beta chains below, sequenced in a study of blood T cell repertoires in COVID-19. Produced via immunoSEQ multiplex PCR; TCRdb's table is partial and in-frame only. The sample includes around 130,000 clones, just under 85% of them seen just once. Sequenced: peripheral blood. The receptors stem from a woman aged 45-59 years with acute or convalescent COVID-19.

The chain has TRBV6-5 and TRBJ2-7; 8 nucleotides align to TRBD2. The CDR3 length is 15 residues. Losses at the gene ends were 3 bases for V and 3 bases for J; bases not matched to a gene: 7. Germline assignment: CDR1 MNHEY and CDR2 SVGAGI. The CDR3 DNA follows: TGTGCCAGCAGTTATCGGGGAGCGGGAGTCTACGAGCAGTACTTC. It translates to CASSYRGAGVYEQYF.

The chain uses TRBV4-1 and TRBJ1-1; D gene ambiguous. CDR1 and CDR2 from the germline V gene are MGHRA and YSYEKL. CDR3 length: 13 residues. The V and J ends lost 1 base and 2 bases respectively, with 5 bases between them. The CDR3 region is CASSQGYNTEAFF. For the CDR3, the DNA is TGCGCCAGCAGCCAAGGTTATAACACTGAAGCTTTCTTT.

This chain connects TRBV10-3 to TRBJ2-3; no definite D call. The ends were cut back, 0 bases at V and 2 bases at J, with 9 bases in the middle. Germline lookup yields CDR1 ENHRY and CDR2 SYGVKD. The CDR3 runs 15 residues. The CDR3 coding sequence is TGTGCCATCAGTGAGTCGAGGCAGAACACAGATACGCAGTATTTT. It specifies CAISESRQNTDTQYF.

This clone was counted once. The CDR3 DNA reads TGTGCCAGCAGTTCCCCGGGGGTAGGGGCCAACGTCCTGACTTTC. Translated: CASSSPGVGANVLTF. The rearrangement links TRBV27 to TRBJ2-6; D may be TRBD2 (6 bases). Trimming cost V 4 bases and J 4 bases, with 11 bases left between them. CDR3 size: 15 residues. Germline V gene lookup returns CDR1 MNHEY and CDR2 SMNVEV (reference sequence).

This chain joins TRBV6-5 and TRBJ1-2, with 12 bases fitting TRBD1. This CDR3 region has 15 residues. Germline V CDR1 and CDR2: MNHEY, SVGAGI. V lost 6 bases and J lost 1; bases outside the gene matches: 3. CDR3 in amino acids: CASRGQGAGNYGYTF. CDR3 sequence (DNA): TGTGCCAGCAGGGGACAGGGGGCTGGTAACTATGGCTACACCTTC.

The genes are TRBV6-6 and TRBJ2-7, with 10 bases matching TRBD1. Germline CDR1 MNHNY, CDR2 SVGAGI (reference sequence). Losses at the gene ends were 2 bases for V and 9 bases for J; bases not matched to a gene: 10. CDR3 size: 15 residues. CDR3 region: CASSYPSGTGDGQYF. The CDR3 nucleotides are TGTGCCAGCAGTTACCCGTCCGGGACAGGGGACGGGCAGTACTTC.

Here the CDR3 DNA reads TGTGCCACCAGCAGAGATCCGGGACAGGGCTCGACCGGGGAGCTGTTTTTT. It yields the protein CATSRDPGQGSTGELFF. This chain connects TRBV15 to TRBJ2-2; 9 bases map to TRBD1. V lost 0 bases, J lost 5 bases, and 7 bases stayed unmatched. CDR3 size: 17 residues. CDR1 is LNHNV and CDR2 is YYDKDF in the germline V gene (reference sequence).

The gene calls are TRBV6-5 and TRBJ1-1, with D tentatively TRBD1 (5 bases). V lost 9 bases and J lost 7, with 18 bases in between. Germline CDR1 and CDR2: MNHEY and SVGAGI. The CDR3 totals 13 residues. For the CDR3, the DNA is TGTGCCAGTCAAAGGGGTCGGGCCATTGAAGCTTTCTTT. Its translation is CASQRGRAIEAFF.

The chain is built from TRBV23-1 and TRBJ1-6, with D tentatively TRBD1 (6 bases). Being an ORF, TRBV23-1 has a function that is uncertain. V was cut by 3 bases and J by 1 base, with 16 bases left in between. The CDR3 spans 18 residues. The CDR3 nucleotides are TGCGCCAGCAGTCAGATTTACAAAGGGGGATCCTATAATTCACCCCTCCACTTT. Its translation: CASSQIYKGGSYNSPLHF.

The CDR3 loop is CASSLRLSSGSTTDTQYF. For the CDR3, the DNA is TGTGCCAGCAGCTTAAGGCTCTCTAGCGGGAGCACCACAGATACGCAGTATTTT. The rearrangement uses TRBV13 and TRBJ2-3, with 10 bases aligning to TRBD2. The CDR3 consists of 18 residues. Germline CDR1 and CDR2: PRHDT and FYEKMQ (reference sequence). V lost 2 bases, J lost 2 bases, and 10 bases stayed unmatched.

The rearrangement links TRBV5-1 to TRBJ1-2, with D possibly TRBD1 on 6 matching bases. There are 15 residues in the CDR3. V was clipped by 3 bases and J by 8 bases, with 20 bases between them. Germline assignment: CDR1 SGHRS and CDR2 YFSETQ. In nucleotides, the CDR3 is TGCGCCAGCAGCTCAGGGGCCACAGGCCCGGGAGGCTACACCTTC. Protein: CASSSGATGPGGYTF. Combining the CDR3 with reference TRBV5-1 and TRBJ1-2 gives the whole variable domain KAGVTQTPRYLIKTRGQQVTLSCSPISGHRSVSWYQQTPGQGLQFLFEYFSETQRNKGNFPGRFSGRQFSNSRSEMNVSTLELGDSALYLCASSSGATGPGGYTFGSGTRLTVV.

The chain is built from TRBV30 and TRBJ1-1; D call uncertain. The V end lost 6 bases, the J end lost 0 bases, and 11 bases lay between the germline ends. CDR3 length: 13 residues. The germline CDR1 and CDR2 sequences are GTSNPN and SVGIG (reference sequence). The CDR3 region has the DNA TGTGCCTGTCTAACCTCCATGAACACTGAAGCTTTCTTT. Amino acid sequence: CACLTSMNTEAFF.

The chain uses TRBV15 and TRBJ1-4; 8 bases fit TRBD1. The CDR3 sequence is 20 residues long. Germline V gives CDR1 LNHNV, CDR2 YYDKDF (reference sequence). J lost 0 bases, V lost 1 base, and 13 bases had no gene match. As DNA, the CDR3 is TGTGCCACCAGCAGAGGGACAGGGAAGGGCAGACGGCCAACTAATGAAAAACTGTTTTTT. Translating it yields CATSRGTGKGRRPTNEKLFF.

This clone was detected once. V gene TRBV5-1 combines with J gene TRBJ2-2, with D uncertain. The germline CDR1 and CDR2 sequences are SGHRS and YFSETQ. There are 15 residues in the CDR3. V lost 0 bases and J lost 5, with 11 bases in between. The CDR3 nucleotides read TGCGCCAGCAGCTTGGTAGTGGTCGGGACCGGGGAGCTGTTTTTT. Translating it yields CASSLVVVGTGELFF.

The CDR3 region has the DNA TGTGCCAGCAGCGTAGCGGGGGGATTGATGGATACGCAGTATTTT. This codes for CASSVAGGLMDTQYF. J is TRBJ2-3 and V is TRBV9; TRBD2 matches 7 bases. The ends lost 0 bases at V and 6 bases at J; junction bases unmatched: 7. The CDR3 has 15 amino acids. Germline loops: CDR1 SGDLS, CDR2 YYNGEE.

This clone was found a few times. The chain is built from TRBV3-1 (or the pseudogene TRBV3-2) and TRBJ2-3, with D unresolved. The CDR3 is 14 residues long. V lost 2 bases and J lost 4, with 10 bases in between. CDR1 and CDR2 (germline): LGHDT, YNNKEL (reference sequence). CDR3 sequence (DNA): TGTGCCAGCAGCCAACTCCTCCGTCCAGATACGCAGTATTTT. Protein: CASSQLLRPDTQYF.

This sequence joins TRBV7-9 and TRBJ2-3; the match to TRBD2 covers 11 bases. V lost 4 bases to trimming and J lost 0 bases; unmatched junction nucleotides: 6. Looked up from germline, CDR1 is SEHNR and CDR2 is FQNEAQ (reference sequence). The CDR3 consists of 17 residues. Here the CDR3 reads CASSSYLAGGSTDTQYF. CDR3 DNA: TGTGCCAGCAGCTCCTACCTAGCGGGGGGAAGCACAGATACGCAGTATTTT.

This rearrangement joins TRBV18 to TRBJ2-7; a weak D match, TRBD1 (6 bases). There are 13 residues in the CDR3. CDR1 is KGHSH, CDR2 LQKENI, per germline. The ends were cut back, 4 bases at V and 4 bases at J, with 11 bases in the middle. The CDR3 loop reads CASSLDSIYEQYF. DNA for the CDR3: TGTGCCAGCTCACTGGACAGCATTTACGAGCAGTACTTC.

CDR3 coding DNA: TGTGCCAGCAGCCGCGGAGGACTTCGGAACACTGAAGCTTTCTTT. As protein: CASSRGGLRNTEAFF. V and J are TRBV7-2 and TRBJ1-1; D gene uncertain. The V and J ends lost 5 bases and 1 base respectively, with 14 bases between them. Germline V CDR1 and CDR2: SGHTA, FQGNSA. The CDR3 is 15 amino acids.

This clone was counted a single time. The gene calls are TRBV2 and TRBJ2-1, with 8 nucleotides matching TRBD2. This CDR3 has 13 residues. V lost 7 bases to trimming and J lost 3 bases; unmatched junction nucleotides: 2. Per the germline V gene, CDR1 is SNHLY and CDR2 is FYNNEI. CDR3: CASKLAGYNEQFF. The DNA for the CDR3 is TGTGCCAGCAAGCTAGCGGGCTACAATGAGCAGTTCTTC.

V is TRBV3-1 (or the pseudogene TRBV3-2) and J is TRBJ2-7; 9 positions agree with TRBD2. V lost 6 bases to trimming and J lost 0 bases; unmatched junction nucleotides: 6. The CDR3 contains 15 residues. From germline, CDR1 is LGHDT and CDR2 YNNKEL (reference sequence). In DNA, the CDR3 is TGTGCCAGCAGTCTCGGTAGCGGGGGCTCCTACGAGCAGTACTTC. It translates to CASSLGSGGSYEQYF.

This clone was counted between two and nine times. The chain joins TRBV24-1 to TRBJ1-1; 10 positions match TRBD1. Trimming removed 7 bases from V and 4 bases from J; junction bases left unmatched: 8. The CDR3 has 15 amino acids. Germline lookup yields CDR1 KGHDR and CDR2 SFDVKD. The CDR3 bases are TGTGCCACCAGAGCCGGGACAGGGGTTAGCACTGAAGCTTTCTTT. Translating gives CATRAGTGVSTEAFF.

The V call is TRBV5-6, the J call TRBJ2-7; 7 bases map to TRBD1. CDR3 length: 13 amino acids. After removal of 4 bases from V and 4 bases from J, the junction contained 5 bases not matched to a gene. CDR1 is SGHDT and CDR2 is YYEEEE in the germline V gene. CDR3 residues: CASSPDRAYEQYF. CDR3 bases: TGTGCCAGCAGCCCCGACAGGGCTTACGAGCAGTACTTC.

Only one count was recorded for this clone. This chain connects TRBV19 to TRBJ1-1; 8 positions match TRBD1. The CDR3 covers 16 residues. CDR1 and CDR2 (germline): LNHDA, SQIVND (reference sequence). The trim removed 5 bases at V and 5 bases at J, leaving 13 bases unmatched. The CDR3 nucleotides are TGTGCCAGTAGTCGGACAGGGAACCAGGTGAGGACTGAAGCTTTCTTT. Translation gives CASSRTGNQVRTEAFF.